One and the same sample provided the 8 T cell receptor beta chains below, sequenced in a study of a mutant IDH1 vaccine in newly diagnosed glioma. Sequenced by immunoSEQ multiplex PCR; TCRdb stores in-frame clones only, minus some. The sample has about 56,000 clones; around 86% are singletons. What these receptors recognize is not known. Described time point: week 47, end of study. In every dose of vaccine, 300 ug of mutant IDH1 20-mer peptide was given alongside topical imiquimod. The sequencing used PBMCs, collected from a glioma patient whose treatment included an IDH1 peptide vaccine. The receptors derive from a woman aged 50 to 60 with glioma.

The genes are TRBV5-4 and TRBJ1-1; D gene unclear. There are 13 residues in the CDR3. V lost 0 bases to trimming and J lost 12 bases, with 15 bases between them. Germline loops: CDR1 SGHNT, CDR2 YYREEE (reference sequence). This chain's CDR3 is CASSLERRPVSFF. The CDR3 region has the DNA TGTGCCAGCAGCTTGGAGAGACGCCCTGTTTCTTTCTTT. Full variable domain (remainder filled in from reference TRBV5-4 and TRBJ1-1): ETGVTQSPTHLIKTRGQQVTLRCSSQSGHNTVSWYQQALGQGPQFIFQYYREEENGRGNFPPRFSGLQFPNYSSELNVNALELDDSALYLCASSLERRPVSFFGQGTRLTVV.

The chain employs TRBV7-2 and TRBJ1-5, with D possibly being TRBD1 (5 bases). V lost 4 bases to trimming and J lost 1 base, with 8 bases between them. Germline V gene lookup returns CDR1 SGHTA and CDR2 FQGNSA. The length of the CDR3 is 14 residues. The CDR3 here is CASSYRDSNQPQHF. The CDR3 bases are TGTGCCAGCAGCTACCGGGACAGCAATCAGCCCCAGCATTTT.

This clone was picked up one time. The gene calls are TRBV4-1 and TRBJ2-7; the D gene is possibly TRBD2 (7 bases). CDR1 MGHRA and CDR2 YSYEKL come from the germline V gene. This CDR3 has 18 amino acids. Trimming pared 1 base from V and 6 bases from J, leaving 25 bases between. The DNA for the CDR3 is TGCGCCAGCAGCCAAGGGGCCCTGGCGGGGGCCCAACGGGGCGAGCAGTACTTC. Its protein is CASSQGALAGAQRGEQYF.

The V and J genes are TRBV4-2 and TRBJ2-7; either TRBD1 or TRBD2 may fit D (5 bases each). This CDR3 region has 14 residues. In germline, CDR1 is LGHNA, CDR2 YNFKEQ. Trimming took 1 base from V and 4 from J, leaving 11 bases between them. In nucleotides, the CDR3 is TGTGCCAGCAGCCAAGCAAAGGGACCGTACGAGCAGTACTTC. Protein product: CASSQAKGPYEQYF.

CDR3 sequence: CASSESAGPPYEQYF. CDR3 DNA sequence: TGCGCCAGCAGTGAGTCCGCAGGGCCCCCCTACGAGCAGTACTTC. The chain has TRBV10-2 and TRBJ2-7, with D tentatively TRBD1 (5 bases). The germline V and J ends were trimmed by 0 bases and 2 bases, with 11 bases remaining between them. CDR1 is WSHSY and CDR2 is SAAADI in the germline V gene. The CDR3 has 15 amino acids.

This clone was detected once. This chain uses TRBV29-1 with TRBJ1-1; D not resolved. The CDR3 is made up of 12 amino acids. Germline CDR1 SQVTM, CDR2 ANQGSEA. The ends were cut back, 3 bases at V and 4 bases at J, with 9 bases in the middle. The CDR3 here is CSVEAGFTEAFF. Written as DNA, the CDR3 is TGCAGCGTTGAGGCTGGGTTCACTGAAGCTTTCTTT.

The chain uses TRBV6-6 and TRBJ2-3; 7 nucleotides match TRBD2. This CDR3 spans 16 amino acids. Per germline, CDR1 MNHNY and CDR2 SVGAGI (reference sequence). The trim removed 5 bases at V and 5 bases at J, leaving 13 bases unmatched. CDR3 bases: TGTGCCAGCAGTCCCCCTGGGGGGGGGAGGGTAGATACGCAGTATTTT. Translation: CASSPPGGGRVDTQYF.

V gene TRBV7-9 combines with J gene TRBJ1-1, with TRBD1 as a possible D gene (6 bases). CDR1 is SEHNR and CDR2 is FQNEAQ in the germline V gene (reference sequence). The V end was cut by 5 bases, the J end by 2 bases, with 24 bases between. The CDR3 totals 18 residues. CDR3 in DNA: TGTGCCAGCAGCGAAACCCTGGGGGCGCCCCCCCCTAACACTGAAGCTTTCTTT. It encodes CASSETLGAPPPNTEAFF.